What follows are 17 T cell receptor beta chains derived from one specimen sequenced in a study of T cells in Graves' hyperthyroidism and ophthalmopathy. Amplified TCR beta CDR3 regions came from RNA transcripts. An initial round of RT-PCR targeting the TCR CDR3 relied on the HTBI primer set. One entry per CDR3 protein, called by TCRdb with MiXCR from the multiplex PCR reads. The sample records about 400,000 distinct CDR3 sequences, roughly 14% being singletons. Sequenced: blood. These receptors came from a man aged 18 to 29 with Graves' ophthalmopathy.

The V call is TRBV9, the J call TRBJ2-1; possible D gene TRBD2, 5 bases. Deletions cut 5 bases from V and 0 bases from J, with 12 bases between. This CDR3 has 15 amino acids. In germline, CDR1 is SGDLS, CDR2 YYNGEE. DNA for the CDR3: TGTGCCAGCAGTGCGACTGGGAGCTCCTACAATGAGCAGTTCTTC. Protein sequence: CASSATGSSYNEQFF.

This clonotype appeared a few times. This chain uses TRBV19 with TRBJ1-1; 9 bases are shared with TRBD1. The CDR3 is made up of 14 amino acids. Trimming at V came to 5 bases and at J to 6 bases, leaving 7 bases not matched to a gene. The germline V gene has CDR1 LNHDA and CDR2 SQIVND (reference sequence). The CDR3 protein is CASSDRDRAPEAFF. The DNA for the CDR3 is TGTGCCAGTAGTGACCGGGACAGGGCCCCTGAAGCTTTCTTT.

This clonotype was seen repeatedly, ten times or more. V usage is TRBV19 and J usage is TRBJ1-5, with D unresolved. Trimming left V 8 bases short and J 4 bases short, with 15 bases between. Germline CDR1 reads LNHDA; CDR2 reads SQIVND (reference sequence). The CDR3 length is 14 residues. CDR3 sequence: CASQPWGGNQPQHF. The CDR3 bases are TGTGCCAGTCAGCCTTGGGGTGGTAATCAGCCCCAGCATTTT.

This clonotype was counted many times. The J gene is TRBJ2-7, the V gene TRBV27; D unclear. Germline values: CDR1 MNHEY, CDR2 SMNVEV (reference sequence). V was cut by 5 bases and J by 4 bases, with 15 bases left in between. The CDR3 loop spans 14 amino acids. CDR3 amino acids: CASSATPTTYEQYF. The CDR3 region has the DNA TGTGCCAGCAGTGCCACTCCCACAACTTACGAGCAGTACTTC.

There are many counts of this clonotype. V and J are TRBV11-1 and TRBJ2-7, with D maybe TRBD1 (6 bases). CDR3 length: 15 amino acids. CDR1 and CDR2 (germline): SGHAT, FQDESV (reference sequence). Between the trimmed V and J ends, which lost 5 bases and 0 bases, there was a span of 14 bases. CDR3: CASSRHGQSSYEQYF. As DNA, the CDR3 is TGTGCCAGCAGCCGACACGGACAGTCCTCCTACGAGCAGTACTTC.

The chain joins TRBV7-9 to TRBJ2-7, with TRBD1 matching 8 bases. CDR1 is SEHNR and CDR2 is FQNEAQ in the germline V gene (reference sequence). The ends lost 8 bases at V and 2 bases at J; junction bases unmatched: 11. The CDR3 is made up of 15 amino acids. CDR3: CASSPPRTGPYEQYF. DNA for the CDR3: TGTGCCAGCTCACCACCCCGGACAGGGCCCTACGAGCAGTACTTC.

This clonotype was observed many times. This chain joins TRBV3-1 and TRBJ2-7; D may be TRBD2 (5 bases). V shed 5 bases and J shed 0 bases, with 11 bases lying between them. CDR3 length: 14 amino acids. Per germline, CDR1 LGHDT and CDR2 YNNKEL (reference sequence). As DNA, the CDR3 is TGTGCCAGCAGCACCCCAGCGGTCTCCTACGAGCAGTACTTC. It codes for CASSTPAVSYEQYF.

This rearrangement joins TRBV27 to TRBJ2-7, with 9 bases that match TRBD1. This CDR3 is 14 amino acids long. Trimming at V came to 3 bases and at J to 3 bases, leaving 3 bases not matched to a gene. Germline V gives CDR1 MNHEY, CDR2 SMNVEV (reference sequence). DNA of the CDR3: TGTGCCAGCAGTTTCCGGACAGGGGTCTACGAGCAGTACTTC. It specifies CASSFRTGVYEQYF.

This clonotype was picked up many times. The chain uses TRBV11-2 and TRBJ2-3; possible D gene TRBD2, 6 bases. Per germline, CDR1 SGHAT and CDR2 FQNNGV. This CDR3 has 13 residues. V was trimmed by 3 bases and J by 4 bases, leaving 8 bases between them. The CDR3 DNA reads TGTGCCAGCAGCTTGACTAGAGCAGATACGCAGTATTTT. The encoded protein is CASSLTRADTQYF.

Regarding this clonotype: A much larger clone is a single base away; this may be a read error. The rearrangement links TRBV11-3 to TRBJ2-7, with D perhaps matching TRBD1 (5 bases). Per the germline V gene, CDR1 is SGHNT and CDR2 is YENEEA. There are 13 residues in the CDR3. V was shortened by 0 bases and J by 3 bases, with 6 bases between the two germline ends. Written as DNA, the CDR3 is TGTGCCAGCAGCTTAGAGGGGCACTACGAGCAGTACTTC. This codes for CASSLEGHYEQYF. Drawing the rest from reference TRBV11-3 and TRBJ2-7, the complete variable domain is EAGVVQSPRYKIIEKKQPVAFWCNPISGHNTLYWYLQNLGQGPELLIRYENEEAVDDSQLPKDRFSAERLKGVDSTLKIQPAELGDSAVYLCASSLEGHYEQYFGPGTRLTVT.

Many counts were recorded for this clonotype. This chain joins TRBV2 and TRBJ2-5; 10 bases match TRBD2. Germline V gene sequence: CDR1 SNHLY, CDR2 FYNNEI. This CDR3 spans 13 amino acids. Unmatched junction bases numbered 1, after V lost 6 bases and J lost 3 bases. CDR3 sequence reads: CASRGLAKETQYF. The CDR3 nucleotides read TGTGCCAGCAGGGGACTAGCGAAAGAGACCCAGTACTTC.

On this clonotype itself: A much bigger clone sits one base away, suggesting this may be a read error. V and J are TRBV24-1 and TRBJ1-1; possibly TRBD1 for D (5 bases). The CDR3 runs to 14 residues. Germline V gene sequence: CDR1 KGHDR, CDR2 SFDVKD. CDR3: CAASESGLRTEAFF. The CDR3 DNA reads as TGTGCCGCCAGTGAGTCAGGGCTACGGACTGAAGCTTTCTTT.

This clonotype was counted ten times or more. The CDR3 DNA sequence: TGCGCCAGCAGCTTGGAGTCAGTTGGCACAGATACGCAGTATTTT. Protein product: CASSLESVGTDTQYF. The genes are TRBV5-1 and TRBJ2-3; no definite D call. The V end was cut by 0 bases, the J end by 1 base, with 9 bases between. The V gene's germline CDR1 is SGHRS and CDR2 YFSETQ. This CDR3 has 15 residues. The variable domain in full, with the rest retrieved from reference TRBV5-1 and TRBJ2-3, is KAGVTQTPRYLIKTRGQQVTLSCSPISGHRSVSWYQQTPGQGLQFLFEYFSETQRNKGNFPGRFSGRQFSNSRSEMNVSTLELGDSALYLCASSLESVGTDTQYFGPGTRLTVL.

This clonotype was recorded many times. CDR3 region: CASSQGWQEVAEQYF. The CDR3 DNA follows: TGTGCCAGCAGCCAAGGATGGCAGGAGGTCGCCGAGCAGTACTTC. The rearrangement joins TRBV14 to TRBJ2-7, with a weak D call TRBD2 (5 bases). The CDR3 extends over 15 amino acids. Trimming took off 1 base at V and 6 bases at J, with 16 bases between the two ends. CDR1 is SGHDN, CDR2 FVKESK, per germline.

This clonotype occurred many times. The gene calls are TRBV6-1 and TRBJ2-3, with D possibly TRBD2 on 7 matching bases. Per germline, CDR1 MNHNS and CDR2 SASEGT. The CDR3 is 14 amino acids. Deletions cut 7 bases from V and 5 bases from J, with 16 bases between. This CDR3 reads CASNQLGGGDTQYF. CDR3 coding DNA: TGTGCCAGCAACCAACTAGGGGGGGGAGATACGCAGTATTTT.

This clonotype was picked up many times. The chain links TRBV30 to TRBJ1-6, with D possibly being TRBD1 (5 bases). Trimming shortened V by 1 base and J by 0 bases, and 13 bases separated the two germline ends. The CDR3 totals 17 residues. The V gene's germline CDR1 is GTSNPN and CDR2 SVGIG (reference sequence). The CDR3, as DNA: TGTGCCTGGAGTGGCGCAGGGCAAAGCTCCTATAATTCACCCCTCCACTTT. Protein: CAWSGAGQSSYNSPLHF.

This clonotype was counted a few times. The genes are TRBV6-1 and TRBJ1-5; no clear D. There are 15 residues in the CDR3. CDR1 and CDR2 from the germline V gene are MNHNS and SASEGT. The germline V and J ends were trimmed by 8 bases and 7 bases, with 21 bases remaining between them. The CDR3 coding sequence is TGTGCCAGCCGACCATGGAACGAGGCCAGACAGCCCCAGCATTTT. It encodes CASRPWNEARQPQHF.